Listed below are T cell receptor beta chains from one sample, sequenced in a study of cytomegalovirus exposure and HLA in healthy donors. The protocol was immunoSEQ multiplex PCR, while the TCRdb copy is restricted to in-frame clones and leaves out a portion. The sample has about 140,000 clones, around 80% seen once. The material sequenced was PBMCs. These receptors all stem from a man aged 25-45 years in good health. CDR3s include the opening cysteine and the closing phenylalanine or tryptophan. The D gene is left open where the match is weak. Part of the rows lack a size; the others show once, few, many or a class for expanded clones.

J gene	V gene	D gene	clone size	CDR3 protein	CDR3 DNA
TRBJ2-1	TRBV5-4	-	once	CASSPTAAAEQFF	TGTGCCAGCAGCCCGACCGCGGCAGCCGAGCAGTTCTTC
TRBJ2-1	TRBV7-2	TRBD1	-	CASSPGTGAVVFF	TGTGCCAGCAGCCCCGGGACAGGAGCCGTGGTGTTCTTC
TRBJ2-7	TRBV6-5	-	-	CASSYSDSGAGEQYF	TGTGCCAGCAGTTACTCGGACAGCGGGGCCGGCGAGCAGTACTTC
TRBJ2-4	TRBV18	-	-	CASSPGQMLAKNIQYF	TGTGCCAGCTCACCAGGCCAAATGCTAGCCAAAAACATTCAGTACTTC
TRBJ1-2	TRBV10-3	-	-	CAISEYQGYGYTF	TGTGCCATCAGTGAGTACCAGGGCTATGGCTACACCTTC
TRBJ1-2	TRBV12-2	-	-	CASRLVFPEGGDDGYTF	TGTGCAAGTCGCTTAGTTTTTCCGGAGGGTGGAGATGATGGCTACACCTTC
TRBJ2-5	TRBV14	-	-	CASSQATRGLAATPYF	TGTGCCAGCAGCCAAGCCACCCGGGGGCTAGCGGCCACTCCGTACTTC
TRBJ2-7	TRBV6-5	TRBD1	-	CASRPDRGPSNEQYF	TGTGCCAGCAGACCCGACAGGGGACCCTCCAACGAGCAGTACTTC
TRBJ2-1	TRBV28	-	once	CASSTGLASDEQFF	TGTGCCAGCAGTACTGGACTTGCGAGCGATGAGCAGTTCTTC
TRBJ1-6	TRBV5-4	TRBD1	-	CASRTQGMGNSPLHF	TGTGCCAGCAGGACACAGGGGATGGGGAATTCACCCCTCCACTTT
TRBJ2-5	TRBV5-1	TRBD2	-	CASTPALAGGQGTQYF	TGCGCCAGCACCCCGGCACTAGCGGGAGGACAGGGGACCCAGTACTTC
TRBJ1-2	TRBV7-9	-	-	CASSLSAGSNYGYTF	TGTGCCAGCAGCTTATCGGCAGGGTCCAACTATGGCTACACCTTC
TRBJ2-1	TRBV5-1	TRBD1	once	CASSFRGQGSYNEQFF	TGCGCCAGCAGCTTTAGGGGACAGGGGTCCTACAATGAGCAGTTCTTC
TRBJ2-3	TRBV7-2	-	-	CASSPRQARAADTQYF	TGTGCCAGCAGCCCCAGACAGGCTCGGGCGGCAGATACGCAGTATTTT
TRBJ2-2	TRBV5-1	TRBD2	-	CASSPKSSGSTLGELFF	TGCGCCAGCAGCCCCAAATCTAGCGGAAGTACGTTGGGGGAGCTGTTTTTT
TRBJ2-2	TRBV5-4	-	few	CASSSSSTGELFF	TGTGCCAGCAGCTCCTCCAGCACCGGGGAGCTGTTTTTT
TRBJ1-2	TRBV19	-	-	CASSIVPGDYGYTF	TGTGCCAGTAGTATAGTGCCAGGGGATTATGGCTACACCTTC
TRBJ2-2	TRBV2	TRBD2	-	CASIPSGSAGELFF	TGTGCCAGCATCCCTAGCGGGAGTGCCGGGGAGCTGTTTTTT
TRBJ2-7	TRBV5-1	TRBD1	-	CASSSRTGHTYEQYF	TGCGCCAGCAGCTCCCGGACAGGGCACACCTACGAGCAGTACTTC
TRBJ2-7	TRBV5-6	TRBD2	-	CASSLGGRARGEQYF	TGTGCCAGCAGCTTGGGCGGGAGGGCCCGAGGCGAGCAGTACTTC
TRBJ2-5	TRBV29-1	TRBD1	once	CSVQVGQGYETQYF	TGCAGCGTTCAAGTGGGACAGGGTTACGAGACCCAGTACTTC
TRBJ2-1	TRBV13	-	-	CASSLGHRVGNEQFF	TGTGCCAGCAGCCTGGGACACAGGGTGGGGAATGAGCAGTTCTTC
TRBJ2-7	TRBV7-8	TRBD2	-	CASSQTLGTSHEQYF	TGTGCCAGCAGCCAGACCCTCGGGACTAGTCACGAGCAGTACTTC
TRBJ2-4	TRBV28	TRBD1	-	CASSSGGATKNIQYF	TGTGCCAGCAGTTCAGGGGGCGCAACCAAAAACATTCAGTACTTC
TRBJ1-3	TRBV2	-	few	CASGERGNTIYF	TGTGCCAGCGGGGAGCGTGGAAACACCATATATTTT
TRBJ2-7	TRBV7-9	-	-	CSSSPFRGRRSSYEQYF	TGTTCCAGCAGCCCCTTCCGCGGGCGCCGAAGCTCCTACGAGCAGTACTTC
TRBJ2-7	TRBV5-3	TRBD2	few	CARSLEGREGPYEQYF	TGTGCCAGAAGCTTGGAAGGGCGGGAGGGCCCCTACGAGCAGTACTTC
TRBJ2-7	TRBV19	-	-	CASSTETGNYEQYF	TGTGCCAGTAGTACTGAGACAGGCAACTACGAGCAGTACTTC
TRBJ1-1	TRBV4-1	-	few	CASSQDSRNSPQVAFF	TGCGCCAGCAGCCAAGATTCACGGAATTCCCCCCAGGTAGCTTTCTTT
TRBJ1-1	TRBV9	-	once	CASSRTGNTEAFF	TGTGCCAGCAGCCGAACAGGGAACACTGAAGCTTTCTTT
TRBJ2-3	TRBV7-3	TRBD2	-	CASSPTSSGSWGDTQYF	TGTGCCAGCAGCCCGACCTCTAGCGGGAGTTGGGGAGATACGCAGTATTTT
TRBJ1-2	TRBV28	-	-	CASSDDRPGRGGYTF	TGTGCCAGCAGTGATGACAGGCCAGGACGAGGCGGCTACACCTTC
TRBJ2-1	TRBV7-2	TRBD1	-	CASSPRVTGGYNEQFF	TGTGCCAGCAGCCCCCGGGTGACAGGGGGCTACAATGAGCAGTTCTTC
TRBJ2-1	TRBV5-1	-	-	CASSLGGWNEQFF	TGCGCCAGCAGCTTGGGCGGGTGGAATGAGCAGTTCTTC
TRBJ2-5	TRBV5-4	-	-	CASSPGLEETQYF	TGTGCCAGCAGTCCTGGACTCGAGGAGACCCAGTACTTC
TRBJ2-5	TRBV27	TRBD2	-	CASSLAYVAGGETQYF	TGTGCCAGCAGTTTGGCCTATGTGGCGGGAGGAGAGACCCAGTACTTC
TRBJ1-5	TRBV18	-	-	CASSPSGGPQPQHF	TGTGCCAGCTCACCATCCGGGGGACCTCAGCCCCAGCATTTT
TRBJ2-3	TRBV27	TRBD2	-	CASSSLLGGRNTQYF	TGTGCCAGCAGTTCCTTATTAGGCGGGAGGAATACGCAGTATTTT
TRBJ2-5	TRBV5-1	-	-	CASSLLPQGGFETQYF	TGCGCCAGCAGCTTGCTCCCACAGGGGGGGTTCGAGACCCAGTACTTC